Below, 10 T cell receptor beta chains from the same sample are listed, as sequenced in a study of cytomegalovirus exposure and HLA in healthy donors. PCR involved 60 Vbeta and 13 Jbeta primers. Some clones are missing from TCRdb's copy, which holds only in-frame ones; the method was immunoSEQ multiplex PCR. In the table there are under 250,000 clones, about 80% of which are singletons. Sequencing used PBMCs. The origin of the receptors is a middle-aged man in good health and CMV-seropositive.

This clone was seen only a few times. The genes are TRBV27 and TRBJ2-1; tentatively, D is TRBD2 (5 bases). Germline V gene sequence: CDR1 MNHEY, CDR2 SMNVEV (reference sequence). Trimming removed 4 bases at V and 5 bases at J, with 9 bases between. The CDR3 is 13 amino acids. The CDR3 protein is CASSSGLHNEQFF. The CDR3 DNA reads TGTGCCAGCAGTTCCGGACTTCACAATGAGCAGTTCTTC.

The CDR3 DNA sequence: TGCGCCAGCAGCTTGGGCAGGGAGGGGATTCATGAGCAGTTCTTC. Its protein product is CASSLGREGIHEQFF. The V call is TRBV5-1, the J call TRBJ2-1; 7 bases agree with TRBD2. The CDR3 has 15 residues. Germline-derived CDR1 and CDR2 are SGHRS and YFSETQ. With V trimmed by 0 bases and J by 8 bases, 8 bases remained unmatched.

This rearrangement joins TRBV6-5 to TRBJ2-5; 11 bases map to TRBD2. The J call could be wrong; TRBJ2-7 is a better fit for the DNA end. CDR1 and CDR2 from the germline V gene are MNHEY and SVGAGI. This CDR3 region has 16 residues. The CDR3 is CASSYFPGLAGYEQYF. The CDR3, as DNA: TGTGCCAGCAGTTACTTTCCCGGACTAGCGGGCTACGAGCAGTACTTC.

J is TRBJ2-2 and V is TRBV7-2; 9 bases line up with TRBD2. Germline V gene sequence: CDR1 SGHTA, CDR2 FQGNSA. V trimming: 2 bases; J trimming: 5 bases; junction bases outside the gene matches: 15. This CDR3 is built from 19 residues. The CDR3 loop is CASSLLGRLAAVGTGELFF. In DNA form, the CDR3 reads TGTGCCAGCAGCTTATTAGGGAGACTAGCGGCCGTGGGGACCGGGGAGCTGTTTTTT.

This sequence joins TRBV27 and TRBJ1-2; D ambiguous. The CDR3 length is 15 residues. Germline V gene sequence: CDR1 MNHEY, CDR2 SMNVEV (reference sequence). The V and J ends lost 0 bases and 4 bases respectively, with 12 bases between them. The CDR3 reads CASSLSPGNRYGYTF. The CDR3 DNA follows: TGTGCCAGCAGTTTATCTCCCGGGAACCGCTATGGCTACACCTTC.

The chain links TRBV19 to TRBJ2-4; D call uncertain. Germline lookup yields CDR1 LNHDA and CDR2 SQIVND (reference sequence). Trimming removed 0 bases from V and 0 bases from J, with 3 bases in between. The CDR3 extends over 14 amino acids. The CDR3 bases are TGTGCCAGTAGTATAGAACTAGCCAAAAACATTCAGTACTTC. Protein sequence: CASSIELAKNIQYF.

This clone was detected once. The rearrangement uses TRBV18 and TRBJ1-1; D uncertain. V was pared by 1 base and J by 7 bases, with 16 bases between. Germline CDR1 is KGHSH and CDR2 is LQKENI. This CDR3 region has 15 residues. The CDR3 region is CASSPQAPAAGEAFF. The CDR3 DNA reads as TGTGCCAGCTCACCACAGGCACCCGCAGCAGGTGAAGCTTTCTTT.

In this sample, this clone turned up a few times. The CDR3 DNA reads TGTGCCAGCAAGACGGGACAGGGGAATACCATTCAGTACTTC. Its translation: CASKTGQGNTIQYF. The V call is TRBV6-5, the J call TRBJ2-4; TRBD1 agrees at 10 bases. This CDR3 contains 14 residues. J gave up 9 bases and V 7 bases, and 9 bases lay outside the gene matches. Germline V gene data show CDR1 as MNHEY and CDR2 as SVGAGI.

This chain links TRBV7-6 with TRBJ2-7; 7 bases are shared with TRBD1. V dropped 5 bases and J dropped 6; count of bases not matched to a gene: 7. The CDR3 loop spans 13 amino acids. Germline CDR1 reads SGHVS; CDR2 reads FNYEAQ. CDR3 protein: CASSLTGSSEQYV. The CDR3 DNA sequence: TGTGCCAGCAGCCTGACAGGGTCGAGCGAGCAGTACGTC.

The genes are TRBV7-9 and TRBJ2-7, with D possibly being TRBD1 (6 bases). CDR3 length equals 17 residues. CDR1 and CDR2 (germline): SEHNR, FQNEAQ (reference sequence). V was clipped by 3 bases and J by 4 bases, with 22 bases between them. The CDR3 sequence is CASSFGGHGASPYEQYV. The CDR3 DNA sequence: TGTGCCAGCAGCTTTGGGGGCCACGGGGCGTCACCGTACGAGCAGTACGTC.